A selection of T cell receptor beta chains follows, all from one sample in a study of identical twins. One entry per CDR3 protein, called by TCRdb with MiXCR from the 5' RACE reads. The table lists roughly 250,000 distinct CDR3 sequences, roughly 7% of them singletons, with roughly 3.7% in the top ten. Another study also made use of these data, one on yellow fever vaccine responses in identical twins.

The material sequenced was memory (CD45RO+) T cells sorted from blood. These receptors originate from a woman in her late teens or twenties in good health. Each CDR3 is given with its conserved first and last residue. D genes are given only for firm matches. A clone size is listed for some rows: how often the clone was seen (once, few, many), or a class if it is expanded.

TRBV28	TRBJ1-2	NA	NA	CASTLTVSGGYTF	TGTGCCAGCACCCTAACGGTGTCCGGGGGCTACACCTTC
TRBV9	TRBJ2-1	NA	NA	CASSVPHEQFF	TGTGCCAGCAGCGTGCCTCATGAGCAGTTCTTC
TRBV5-1	TRBJ2-2	NA	TRBD2	CASSSRGSGKYGELFF	TGCGCCAGCAGCTCCCGGGGTAGCGGGAAATACGGGGAGCTGTTTTTT
TRBV10-3	TRBJ2-3	NA	TRBD1	CAISAGTGLGTDTQYF	TGTGCCATCAGTGCCGGGACAGGGCTTGGGACAGATACGCAGTATTTT
TRBV12-3/TRBV12-4	TRBJ1-2	NA	NA	CASSLGPRLNRGYTF	TGTGCCAGCAGTTTAGGTCCGAGACTCAATAGGGGCTACACCTTC
TRBV10-3	TRBJ2-6	NA	NA	CATHPDRTGANVLTF	TGTGCCACACACCCCGACAGGACTGGGGCCAACGTCCTGACTTTC
TRBV7-9	TRBJ1-1	NA	NA	CASSRREGAFF	TGTGCCAGCAGCCGTAGAGAAGGAGCTTTCTTT
TRBV6-1	TRBJ2-1	NA	TRBD2	CASRRSGSSYNEQFF	TGTGCCAGCAGGCGTAGCGGGAGCTCCTACAATGAGCAGTTCTTC
TRBV20-1	TRBJ2-5	few	NA	CSAVPGSYLATQYF	TGCAGTGCCGTTCCGGGGTCCTATTTAGCGACCCAGTACTTC
TRBV6-1	TRBJ1-4	NA	NA	CASSETPPVTNEKLFF	TGTGCCAGCAGTGAAACGCCTCCGGTAACTAATGAAAAACTGTTTTTT
TRBV28	TRBJ2-7	NA	NA	CASSFRTRSRDEQYF	TGTGCCAGCAGTTTTCGAACTAGAAGTCGGGACGAGCAGTACTTC
TRBV6-4	TRBJ2-3	NA	TRBD2	CASSAGLAGGPDTQYF	TGTGCCAGCAGCGCTGGACTAGCGGGGGGGCCAGATACGCAGTATTTT
TRBV15	TRBJ2-5	few	NA	CATSRELAPTQQETQYF	TGTGCCACCAGCAGAGAGTTGGCTCCCACGCAACAAGAGACCCAGTACTTC
TRBV28	TRBJ1-5	NA	NA	CASRPQIQPQHF	TGTGCCAGCAGACCTCAGATTCAGCCCCAGCATTTT
TRBV7-9	TRBJ2-1	NA	TRBD2	CASSPKERVAGEQFF	TGTGCCAGCAGCCCAAAGGAGAGGGTAGCGGGTGAGCAGTTCTTC
TRBV5-1	TRBJ2-1	many	NA	CASSTDLYEQFF	TGCGCCAGCAGCACGGACCTCTATGAGCAGTTCTTC
TRBV5-1	TRBJ2-5	many	TRBD1	CASFLQPGQGFETQYF	TGCGCCAGTTTCCTACAGCCGGGACAGGGTTTTGAGACCCAGTACTTC
TRBV29-1	TRBJ2-3	many	NA	CSVEGGETDTQYF	TGCAGCGTTGAGGGTGGGGAGACAGATACGCAGTATTTT
TRBV6-1	TRBJ2-1	NA	TRBD2	CASTLAGSSYNEQFF	TGTGCCAGCACACTAGCGGGATCATCCTACAATGAGCAGTTCTTC
TRBV20-1	TRBJ1-2	NA	NA	CSAKAVYGYTF	TGCAGTGCTAAGGCGGTCTATGGCTACACCTTC
TRBV3-1	TRBJ2-7	NA	NA	CASSLNYGGSYEQYF	TGTGCCAGCAGTCTAAACTACGGGGGCTCCTACGAGCAGTACTTC
TRBV27	TRBJ2-7	few	TRBD1	CASSRRPGQGYEQYF	TGTGCCAGCAGTCGACGACCGGGACAGGGGTACGAGCAGTACTTC
TRBV7-2	TRBJ2-1	NA	TRBD2	CASSLLAGGLYNEQFF	TGTGCCAGCAGCTTACTAGCGGGGGGGCTCTACAATGAGCAGTTCTTC
TRBV5-1	TRBJ2-5	NA	TRBD1	CASSVDRGGQETQYF	TGCGCCAGCAGCGTGGACAGGGGAGGGCAAGAGACCCAGTACTTC
TRBV29-1	TRBJ2-3	few	TRBD2	CSARGASGRPDTQYF	TGCAGCGCCCGGGGAGCTAGCGGGAGACCGGATACGCAGTATTTT
TRBV28	TRBJ2-2	few	TRBD2	CASSVPSGNTGELFF	TGTGCCAGCAGTGTCCCTAGCGGGAACACCGGGGAGCTGTTTTTT
TRBV20-1	TRBJ1-2	many	NA	CSAPGTRVHGGYGYTF	TGCAGTGCTCCCGGGACCAGGGTACATGGTGGCTATGGCTACACCTTC
TRBV6-1	TRBJ1-1	NA	NA	CASSRDSKYEAFF	TGTGCCAGCAGTCGAGACAGTAAATATGAAGCTTTCTTT
TRBV7-9	TRBJ2-3	NA	TRBD2	CASSLVASGRDTQYF	TGTGCCAGCAGCTTAGTGGCTAGCGGTAGGGATACGCAGTATTTT
TRBV29-1	TRBJ2-5	many	NA	CSVGDVNQETQYF	TGCAGCGTTGGTGATGTAAACCAAGAGACCCAGTACTTC
TRBV20-1	TRBJ2-1	many	NA	CSARGASDNEQFF	TGCAGTGCTAGAGGTGCCTCGGACAATGAGCAGTTCTTC
TRBV6-1	TRBJ2-1	few	NA	CATYGTGYNEQFF	TGTGCCACCTATGGGACTGGATACAATGAGCAGTTCTTC
TRBV5-6	TRBJ2-2	NA	NA	CASSLQERLNTGELFF	TGTGCCAGCAGCTTGCAGGAGCGACTAAACACCGGGGAGCTGTTTTTT